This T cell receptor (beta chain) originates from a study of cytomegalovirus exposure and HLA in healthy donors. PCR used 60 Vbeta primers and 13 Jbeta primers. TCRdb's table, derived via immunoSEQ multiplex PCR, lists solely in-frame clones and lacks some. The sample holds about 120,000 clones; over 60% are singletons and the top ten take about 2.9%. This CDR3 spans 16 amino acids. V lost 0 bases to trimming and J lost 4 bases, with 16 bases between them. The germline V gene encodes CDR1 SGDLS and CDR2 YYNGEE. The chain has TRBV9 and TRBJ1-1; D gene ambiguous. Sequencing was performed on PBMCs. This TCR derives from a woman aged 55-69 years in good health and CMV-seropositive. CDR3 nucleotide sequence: TGTGCCAGCAGCGTAGGGTCGGAAATCGAGGGCACTGAAGCTTTCTTT. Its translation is CASSVGSEIEGTEAFF.